This T cell receptor (beta chain) was sequenced during a study of T cell repertoires in cytomegalovirus infection. Study-wide context: Matching HLA type, along with CMV infection, was indicated by public TCR beta signatures.

V lost 3 bases, J lost 7 bases, and 10 bases lay in between. In germline, CDR1 is SEHNR, CDR2 FQNEAQ (reference sequence). The CDR3 is made up of 12 amino acids. TCRdb fed the reads into MiXCR, producing one record per CDR3 protein. This table has hundreds of thousands of distinct CDR3 sequences, 15% to 20% appearing once. In this sample, this clonotype turned up many times. The chain is built from TRBV7-9 and TRBJ2-7; D is unclear. Sequencing input: PBMCs. The clonotype comes from a human donor in good health (CMV status not recorded). Some clones in this sample may be carry-over from other donors' samples. CDR3 loop: CASSFDSGEQYF. In nucleotides, the CDR3 is TGTGCCAGCAGCTTTGATTCCGGGGAGCAGTACTTC.